This TCR beta chain was sequenced during a study of T cell repertoires in cytomegalovirus infection. Points from the study as a whole: In two of eight donors, the top clonotype was HLA-C-restricted CMV-specific.

Of note for this clonotype: What it binds is not known.

The CDR3 sequence is 8 residues long. V lost 7 bases and J 11 bases, leaving 5 bases between the germline ends. TCRdb independently ran MiXCR on the reads; one entry per CDR3 protein. Of about 190,000 distinct CDR3 sequences detected, about 30% appear once; the ten largest clones hold roughly 31%. This chain connects TRBV12-3 or TRBV12-4 to TRBJ1-1; D is ambiguous. This TCR was sampled from a human donor in good health (CMV status not recorded). Some clones in this sample may be carry-over from other donors' samples. Sample: PBMCs. The CDR3 coding sequence is TGTGCCAGCAATACGGCTTTCTTT. It codes for CASNTAFF.